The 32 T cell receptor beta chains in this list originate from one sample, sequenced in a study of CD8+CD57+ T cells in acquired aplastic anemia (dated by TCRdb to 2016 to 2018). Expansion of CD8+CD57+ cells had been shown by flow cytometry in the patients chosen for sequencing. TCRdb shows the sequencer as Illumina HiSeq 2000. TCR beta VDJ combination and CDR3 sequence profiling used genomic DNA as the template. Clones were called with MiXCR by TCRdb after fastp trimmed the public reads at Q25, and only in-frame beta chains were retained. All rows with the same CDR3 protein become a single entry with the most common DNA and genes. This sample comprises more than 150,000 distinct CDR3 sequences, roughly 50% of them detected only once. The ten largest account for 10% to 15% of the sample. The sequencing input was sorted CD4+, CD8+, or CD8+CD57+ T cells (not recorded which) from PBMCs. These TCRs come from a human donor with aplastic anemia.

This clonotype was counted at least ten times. The chain's CDR3 is CASSQNQKGLHGYTF. DNA of the CDR3: TGTGCCAGCAGCCAGAACCAGAAGGGGCTCCATGGCTACACCTTC. The chain links TRBV5-5 to TRBJ1-2, with D perhaps TRBD1 (5 bases). CDR3 size: 15 residues. Germline CDR1 and CDR2: SGHKS and YYEKEE (reference sequence). V was trimmed by 4 bases and J by 6 bases, leaving 19 bases between them.

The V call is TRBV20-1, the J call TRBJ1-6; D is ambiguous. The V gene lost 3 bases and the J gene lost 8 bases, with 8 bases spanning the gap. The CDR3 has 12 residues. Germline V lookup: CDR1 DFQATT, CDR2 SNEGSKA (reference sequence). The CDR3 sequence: CSASGPDSPLHF. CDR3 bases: TGCAGTGCTAGTGGCCCTGATTCACCCCTCCACTTT.

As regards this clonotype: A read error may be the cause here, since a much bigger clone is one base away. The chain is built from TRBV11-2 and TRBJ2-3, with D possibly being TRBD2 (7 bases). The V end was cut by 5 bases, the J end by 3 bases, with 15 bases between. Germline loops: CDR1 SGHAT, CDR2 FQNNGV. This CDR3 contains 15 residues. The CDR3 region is CASSAAAGTTDTQYF. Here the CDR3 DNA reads TGTGCCAGCAGCGCCGCAGCGGGGACAACAGATACGCAGTATTTT.

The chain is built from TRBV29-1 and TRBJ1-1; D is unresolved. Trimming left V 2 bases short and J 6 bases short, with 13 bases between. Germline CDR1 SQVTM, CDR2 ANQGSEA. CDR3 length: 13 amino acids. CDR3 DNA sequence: TGCAGCGTTGAAATGCCGGAAGAGGCTGAAGCTTTCTTT. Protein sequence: CSVEMPEEAEAFF.

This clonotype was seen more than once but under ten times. In DNA form, the CDR3 reads TGTGCCAGTAGTATAGGGACAGAAAATAACTATGGCTACACCTTC. Translated: CASSIGTENNYGYTF. The chain combines TRBV19 with TRBJ1-2, with D tentatively TRBD1 (6 bases). The germline V gene has CDR1 LNHDA and CDR2 SQIVND (reference sequence). This CDR3 comprises 15 residues. Trimming pared 1 base from V and 1 base from J, leaving 10 bases between. Filled out from reference TRBV19 and TRBJ1-2, the complete variable domain reads DGGITQSPKYLFRKEGQNVTLSCEQNLNHDAMYWYRQDPGQGLRLIYYSQIVNDFQKGDIAEGYSVSREKKESFPLTVTSAQKNPTAFYLCASSIGTENNYGYTFGSGTRLTVV.

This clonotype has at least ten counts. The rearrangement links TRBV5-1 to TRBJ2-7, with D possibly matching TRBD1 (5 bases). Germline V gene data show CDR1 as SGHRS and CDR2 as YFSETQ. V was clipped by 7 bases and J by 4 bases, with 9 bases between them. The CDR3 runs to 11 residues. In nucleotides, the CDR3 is TGCGCCAGCGGGAAGGGGTACGAGCAGTACTTC. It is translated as CASGKGYEQYF.

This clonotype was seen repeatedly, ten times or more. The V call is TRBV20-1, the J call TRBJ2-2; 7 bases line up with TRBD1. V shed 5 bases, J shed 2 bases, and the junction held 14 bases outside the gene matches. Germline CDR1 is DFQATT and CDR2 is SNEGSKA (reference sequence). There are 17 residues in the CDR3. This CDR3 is CSAVPLGTATNTGELFF. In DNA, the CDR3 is TGCAGTGCTGTACCCCTCGGGACAGCAACTAACACCGGGGAGCTGTTTTTT.

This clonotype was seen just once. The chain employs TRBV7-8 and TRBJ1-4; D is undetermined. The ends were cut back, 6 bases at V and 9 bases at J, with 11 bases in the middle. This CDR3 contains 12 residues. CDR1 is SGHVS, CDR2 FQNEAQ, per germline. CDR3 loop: CASSEGPQKLFF. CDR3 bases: TGTGCCAGCAGTGAAGGTCCGCAAAAACTGTTTTTT.

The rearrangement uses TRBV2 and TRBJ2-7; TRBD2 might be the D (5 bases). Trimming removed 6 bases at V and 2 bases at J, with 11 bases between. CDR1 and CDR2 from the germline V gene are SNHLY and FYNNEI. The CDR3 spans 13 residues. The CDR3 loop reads CASRSGPAYEQYF. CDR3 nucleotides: TGTGCCAGCAGAAGCGGACCCGCCTACGAGCAGTACTTC. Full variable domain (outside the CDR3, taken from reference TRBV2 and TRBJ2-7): EPEVTQTPSHQVTQMGQEVILRCVPISNHLYFYWYRQILGQKVEFLVSFYNNEISEKSEIFDDQFSVERPDGSNFTLKIRSTKLEDSAMYFCASRSGPAYEQYFGPGTRLTVT.

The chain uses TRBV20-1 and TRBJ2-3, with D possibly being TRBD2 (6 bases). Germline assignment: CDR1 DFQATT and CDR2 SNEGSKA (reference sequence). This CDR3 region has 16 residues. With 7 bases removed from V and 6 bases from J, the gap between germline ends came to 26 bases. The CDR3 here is CSGSITSLHRGDTQYF. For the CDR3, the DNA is TGCAGTGGTAGCATCACTAGCCTCCATCGCGGGGATACGCAGTATTTT.

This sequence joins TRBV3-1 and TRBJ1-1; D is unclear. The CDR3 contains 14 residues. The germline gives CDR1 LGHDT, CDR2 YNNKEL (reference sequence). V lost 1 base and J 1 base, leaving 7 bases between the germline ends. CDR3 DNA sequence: TGTGCCAGCAGCCAAGGATCAGAGAACACTGAAGCTTTCTTT. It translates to CASSQGSENTEAFF.

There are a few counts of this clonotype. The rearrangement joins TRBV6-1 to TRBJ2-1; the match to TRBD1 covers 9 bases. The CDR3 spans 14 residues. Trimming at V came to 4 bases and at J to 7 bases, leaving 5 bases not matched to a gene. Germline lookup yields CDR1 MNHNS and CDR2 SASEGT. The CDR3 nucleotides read TGTGCCAGCAGTGTTACAGGGGGCGGGAATGAGCAGTTCTTC. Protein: CASSVTGGGNEQFF.

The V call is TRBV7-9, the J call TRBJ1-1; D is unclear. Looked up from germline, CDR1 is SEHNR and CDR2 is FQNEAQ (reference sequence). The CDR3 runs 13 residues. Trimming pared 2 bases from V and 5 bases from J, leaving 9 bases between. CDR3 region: CASSLIGDTEAFF. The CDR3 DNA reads TGTGCCAGCAGCTTAATCGGGGATACTGAAGCTTTCTTT.

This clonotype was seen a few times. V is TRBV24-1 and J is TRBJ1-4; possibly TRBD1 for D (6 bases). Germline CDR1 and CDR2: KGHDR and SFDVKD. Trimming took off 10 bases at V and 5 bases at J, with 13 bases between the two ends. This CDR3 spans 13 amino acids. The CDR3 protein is CATQRDTNEKLFF. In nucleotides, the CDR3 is TGTGCCACGCAACGGGACACAAATGAAAAACTGTTTTTT.

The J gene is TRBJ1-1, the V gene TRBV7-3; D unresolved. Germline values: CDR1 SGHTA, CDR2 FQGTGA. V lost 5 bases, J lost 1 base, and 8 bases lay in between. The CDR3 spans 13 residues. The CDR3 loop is CASSPTTNTEAFF. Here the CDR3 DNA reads TGTGCCAGCAGCCCTACCACGAACACTGAAGCTTTCTTT.

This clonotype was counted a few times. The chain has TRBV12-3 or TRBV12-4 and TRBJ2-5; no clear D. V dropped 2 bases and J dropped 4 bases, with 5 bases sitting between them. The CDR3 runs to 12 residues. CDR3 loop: CASSLSRETQYF. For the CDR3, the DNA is TGTGCCAGCAGTTTATCCCGAGAGACCCAGTACTTC.

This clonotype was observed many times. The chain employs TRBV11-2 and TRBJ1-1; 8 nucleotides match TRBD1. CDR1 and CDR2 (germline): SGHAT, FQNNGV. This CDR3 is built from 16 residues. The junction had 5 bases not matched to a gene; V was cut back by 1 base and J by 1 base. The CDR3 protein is CASSLGRGRGNTEAFF. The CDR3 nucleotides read TGTGCCAGCAGCTTAGGCAGGGGGCGCGGGAACACTGAAGCTTTCTTT.

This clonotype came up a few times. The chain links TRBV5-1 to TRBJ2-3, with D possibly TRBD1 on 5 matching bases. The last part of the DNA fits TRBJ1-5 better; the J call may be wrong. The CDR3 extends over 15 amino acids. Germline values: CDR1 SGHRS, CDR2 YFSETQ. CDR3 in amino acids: CASSLAGRSTDTQHF. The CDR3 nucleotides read TGCGCCAGCAGCTTGGCGGGACGGAGCACAGATACGCAGCATTTT.

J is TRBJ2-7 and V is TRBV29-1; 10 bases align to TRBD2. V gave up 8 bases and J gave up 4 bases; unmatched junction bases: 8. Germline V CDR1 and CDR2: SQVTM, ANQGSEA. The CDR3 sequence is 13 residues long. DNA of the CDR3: TGCAGCCCCATAGCGGGGGGCGGATACGAGCAGTACTTC. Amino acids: CSPIAGGGYEQYF.

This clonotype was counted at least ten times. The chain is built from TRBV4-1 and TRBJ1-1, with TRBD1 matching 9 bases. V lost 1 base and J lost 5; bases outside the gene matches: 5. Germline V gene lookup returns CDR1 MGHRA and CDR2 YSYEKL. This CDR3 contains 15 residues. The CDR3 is CASSQGRDRVTEAFF. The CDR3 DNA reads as TGCGCCAGCAGCCAAGGTCGGGACAGGGTAACTGAAGCTTTCTTT.

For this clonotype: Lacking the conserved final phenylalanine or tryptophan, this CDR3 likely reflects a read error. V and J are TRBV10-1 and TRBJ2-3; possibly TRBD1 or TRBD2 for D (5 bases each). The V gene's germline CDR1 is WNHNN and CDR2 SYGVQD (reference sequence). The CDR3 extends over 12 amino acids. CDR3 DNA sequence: TGCGCCAGCGCCGGGACCACAGGTACGCAGTATCTT. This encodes CASAGTTGTQYL.

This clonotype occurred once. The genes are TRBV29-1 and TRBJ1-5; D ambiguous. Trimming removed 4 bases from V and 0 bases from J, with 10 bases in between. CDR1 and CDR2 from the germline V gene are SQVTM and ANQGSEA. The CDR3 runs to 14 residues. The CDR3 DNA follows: TGCAGCGTTGGGACGGGGTTTAGCAATCAGCCCCAGCATTTT. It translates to CSVGTGFSNQPQHF.

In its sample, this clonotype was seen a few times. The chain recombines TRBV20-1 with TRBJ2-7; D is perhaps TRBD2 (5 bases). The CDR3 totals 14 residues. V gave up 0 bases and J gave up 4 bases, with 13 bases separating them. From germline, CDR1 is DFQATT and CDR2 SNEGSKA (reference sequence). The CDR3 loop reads CSARDRTLLYEQYF. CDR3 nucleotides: TGCAGTGCTAGAGATAGGACTTTGTTGTACGAGCAGTACTTC.

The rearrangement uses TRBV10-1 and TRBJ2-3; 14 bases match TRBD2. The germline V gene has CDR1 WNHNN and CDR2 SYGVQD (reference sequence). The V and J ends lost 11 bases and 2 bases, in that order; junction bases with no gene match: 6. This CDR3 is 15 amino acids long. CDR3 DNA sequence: TGCGCCTGCTGGACTAGCGGGGGGACCACAGATACGCAGTATTTT. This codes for CACWTSGGTTDTQYF.

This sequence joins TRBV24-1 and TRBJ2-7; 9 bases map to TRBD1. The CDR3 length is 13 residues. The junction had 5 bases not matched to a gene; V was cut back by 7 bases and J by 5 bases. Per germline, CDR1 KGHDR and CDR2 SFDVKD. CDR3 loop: CATRGTGSHEQYF. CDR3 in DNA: TGTGCCACCAGGGGGACAGGGAGCCACGAGCAGTACTTC.

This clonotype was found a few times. CDR3 sequence (DNA): TGCAGCGTTGTTCTTCCGGGACAGTACAATCAGCCCCAGCATTTT. It encodes CSVVLPGQYNQPQHF. J is TRBJ1-5 and V is TRBV29-1; 7 positions agree with TRBD1. After removal of 4 bases from V and 3 bases from J, the junction contained 9 bases not matched to a gene. The CDR3 runs to 15 residues. CDR1 and CDR2 from the germline V gene are SQVTM and ANQGSEA.

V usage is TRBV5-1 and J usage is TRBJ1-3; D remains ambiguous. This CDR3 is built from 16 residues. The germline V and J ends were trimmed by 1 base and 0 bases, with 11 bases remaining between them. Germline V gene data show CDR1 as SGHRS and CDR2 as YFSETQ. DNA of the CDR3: TGCGCCAGCAGCTTGATGGCTGGGGTCTCTGGAAACACCATATATTTT. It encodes CASSLMAGVSGNTIYF.

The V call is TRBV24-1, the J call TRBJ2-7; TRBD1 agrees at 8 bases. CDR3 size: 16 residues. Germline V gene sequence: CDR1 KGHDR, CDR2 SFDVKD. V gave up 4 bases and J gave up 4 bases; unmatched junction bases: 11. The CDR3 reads CATSEGRQGAGYEQYF. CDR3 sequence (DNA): TGTGCCACCAGTGAGGGCCGTCAGGGGGCTGGATACGAGCAGTACTTC.

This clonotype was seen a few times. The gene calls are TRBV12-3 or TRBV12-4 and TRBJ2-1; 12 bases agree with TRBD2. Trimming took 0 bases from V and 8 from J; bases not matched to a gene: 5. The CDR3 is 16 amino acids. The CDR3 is CASSLAASGGVYEQFF. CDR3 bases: TGTGCCAGCAGTTTAGCGGCTAGCGGGGGGGTGTATGAGCAGTTCTTC.

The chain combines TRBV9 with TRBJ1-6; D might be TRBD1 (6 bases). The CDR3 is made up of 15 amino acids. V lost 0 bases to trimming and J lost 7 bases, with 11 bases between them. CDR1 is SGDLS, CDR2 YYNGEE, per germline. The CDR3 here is CASSVGGGANSPLHF. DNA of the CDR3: TGTGCCAGCAGCGTAGGTGGGGGGGCCAATTCACCCCTCCACTTT.

Here the CDR3 reads CASSGTGEQYF. As DNA, the CDR3 is TGTGCCAGCAGTGGGACCGGCGAGCAGTACTTC. The gene calls are TRBV6-1 and TRBJ2-7; D gene unclear. The V and J ends lost 4 bases and 6 bases respectively, with 7 bases between them. Germline V gene lookup returns CDR1 MNHNS and CDR2 SASEGT. The CDR3 is made up of 11 amino acids.

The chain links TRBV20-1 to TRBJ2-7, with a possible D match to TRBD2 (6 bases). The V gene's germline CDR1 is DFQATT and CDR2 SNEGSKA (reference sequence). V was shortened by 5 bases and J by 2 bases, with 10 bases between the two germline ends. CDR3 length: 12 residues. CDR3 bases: TGCAGTGCTGGACCGGGGGCCTACGAGCAGTACTTC. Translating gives CSAGPGAYEQYF.